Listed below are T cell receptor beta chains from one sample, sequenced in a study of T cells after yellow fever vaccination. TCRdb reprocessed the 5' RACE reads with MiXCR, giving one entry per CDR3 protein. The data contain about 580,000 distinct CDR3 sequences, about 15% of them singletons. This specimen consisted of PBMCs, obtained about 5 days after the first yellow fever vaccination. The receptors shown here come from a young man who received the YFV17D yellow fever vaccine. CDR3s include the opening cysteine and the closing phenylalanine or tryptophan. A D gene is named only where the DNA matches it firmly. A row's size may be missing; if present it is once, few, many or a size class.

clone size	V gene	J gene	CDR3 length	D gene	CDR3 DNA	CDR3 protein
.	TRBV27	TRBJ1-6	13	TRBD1	TGTGCCAGCAGTGGGCAGGGGGCTTCACCCCTCCACTTT	CASSGQGASPLHF
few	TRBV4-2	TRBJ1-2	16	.	TGTGCCAGCAGCCAAGGTACAGGATACCCCTACTATGGCTACACCTTC	CASSQGTGYPYYGYTF
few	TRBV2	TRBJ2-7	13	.	TGTGCCAGCAAGACACCCGGGAAGGTTGTGCAGTACTTC	CASKTPGKVVQYF
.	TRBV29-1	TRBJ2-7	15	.	TGCAGCGTTGAAGGGGGCCAGGGGAGGGGCTACGAGCAGTACTTC	CSVEGGQGRGYEQYF
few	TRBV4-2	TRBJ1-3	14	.	TGTGCCAGCAGCCAAGGATCCCGGCGAAACACCATATATTTT	CASSQGSRRNTIYF
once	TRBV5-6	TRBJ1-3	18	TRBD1	TGTGCCAGCAGCTACGGGACAGGGACACCTTACTCTGGAAACACCATATATTTT	CASSYGTGTPYSGNTIYF
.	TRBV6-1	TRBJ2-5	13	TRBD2	TGTGCCAGCACCGAACTAGCGGAAGAGACCCAGTACTTC	CASTELAEETQYF
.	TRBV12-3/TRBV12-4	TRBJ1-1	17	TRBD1	TGTGCCAGCAGCCCCCTCCGACAGGGGGCTTATACCACTGAAGCTTTCTTT	CASSPLRQGAYTTEAFF
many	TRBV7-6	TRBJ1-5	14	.	TGTGCCAGCAGCTTAGGCTCAGGAAATCAGCCCCAGCATTTT	CASSLGSGNQPQHF
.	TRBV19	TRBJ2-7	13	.	TGTGCCAGTAGTATGGGACAAATTAACGAGCAGTACTTC	CASSMGQINEQYF
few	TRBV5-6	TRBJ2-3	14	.	TGTGCCAGCAGCTTGGCCCAGTTGTCGGATACGCAGTATTTT	CASSLAQLSDTQYF
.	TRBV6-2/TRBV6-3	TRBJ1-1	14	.	TGTGCCAGCAGTTACGGGACGTCAGGCACTGAAGCTTTCTTT	CASSYGTSGTEAFF
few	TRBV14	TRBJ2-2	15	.	TGTGCCAGCAGCCAAGAAAAAGGGATGACCGGGGAGCTGTTTTTT	CASSQEKGMTGELFF
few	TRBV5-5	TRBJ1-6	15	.	TGTGCCAGCAGCATGGTGTCGTTCTATAATTCACCCCTCCACTTT	CASSMVSFYNSPLHF
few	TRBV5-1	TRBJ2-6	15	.	TGCGCCAGCAGCCCAGAGGGGTTTGGGGCCAACGTCCTGACTTTC	CASSPEGFGANVLTF
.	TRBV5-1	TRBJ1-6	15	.	TGCGCCAGCAGCTTGGACAGGGTCGATGGGTCACCCCTCCACTTT	CASSLDRVDGSPLHF
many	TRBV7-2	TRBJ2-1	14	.	TGTGCCAGCAGTTATTCGAGCTCCTACAATGAGCAGTTCTTC	CASSYSSSYNEQFF
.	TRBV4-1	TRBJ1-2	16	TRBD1	TGCGCCAGCAGCCCTCTCGCAGGGACAGAAAACTATGGCTACACCTTC	CASSPLAGTENYGYTF
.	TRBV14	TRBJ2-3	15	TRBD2	TGTGCCAGCAGCCAAGGCGGGGGGGCGGCAGATACGCAGTATTTT	CASSQGGGAADTQYF
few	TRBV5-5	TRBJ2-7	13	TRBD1	TGTGCCAGCAGCTTCGGACAGGGGAACGAGCAGTACTTC	CASSFGQGNEQYF
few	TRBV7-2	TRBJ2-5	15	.	TGTGCCAGCAGCACACCGGGACCCTATACGCCGACCCAGTACTTC	CASSTPGPYTPTQYF
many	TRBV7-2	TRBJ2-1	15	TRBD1	TGTGCCAGCAGCGTCAGGACCGCACAGGGGGATGAGCAGTTCTTC	CASSVRTAQGDEQFF
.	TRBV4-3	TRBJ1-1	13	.	TGCGCCAGCAGCCCCCAATTGCCGGGTGAAGCTTTCTTT	CASSPQLPGEAFF
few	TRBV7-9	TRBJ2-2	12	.	TGTGCCAGCAGCTTTAGTGCCGGGGAGCTGTTTTTT	CASSFSAGELFF
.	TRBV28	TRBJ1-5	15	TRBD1	TGTGCCAGCAGCCCAGACAGGGATCGCAATCAGCCCCAGCATTTT	CASSPDRDRNQPQHF
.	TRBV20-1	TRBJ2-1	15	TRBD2	TGCAGTGCTACTCTGACTAGCGGGAAGTACAATGAGCAGTTCTTC	CSATLTSGKYNEQFF
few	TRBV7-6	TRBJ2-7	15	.	TGTGCCAGCAGCTTCATATCGGACAATCTCTACGAGCAGTACTTC	CASSFISDNLYEQYF
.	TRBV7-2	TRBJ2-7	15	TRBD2	TGTGCCAGCAGCTTATCCTCAGCGGGGCTCTACGAGCAGTACTTC	CASSLSSAGLYEQYF
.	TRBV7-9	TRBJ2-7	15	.	TGTGCCAGCAGCGCCCGGGGAGACAGCTCCTACGAGCAGTACTTC	CASSARGDSSYEQYF
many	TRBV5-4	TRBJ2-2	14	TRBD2	TGTGCCAGCAGCTTAGCGGGGGAAATCGGGGAGCTGTTTTTT	CASSLAGEIGELFF
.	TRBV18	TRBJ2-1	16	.	TGTGCCAGCTCGCGGAACCAAGGGACCGTGCGTTATGAGCAGTTCTTC	CASSRNQGTVRYEQFF
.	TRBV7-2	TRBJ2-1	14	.	TGTGCCAGCAGCTTGGGAACGTTTAACAATGAGCAGTTCTTC	CASSLGTFNNEQFF
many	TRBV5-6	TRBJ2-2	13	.	TGTGCCAGCGGACAGACAAACACCGGGGAGCTGTTTTTT	CASGQTNTGELFF
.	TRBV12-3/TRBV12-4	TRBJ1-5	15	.	TGTGCCAGCAGTCCACCGGGTCAGGGACATCGACCCCAGCATTTT	CASSPPGQGHRPQHF
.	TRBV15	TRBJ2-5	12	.	TGTGCCACCAGCGGCCAAGGGGAGACCCAGTACTTC	CATSGQGETQYF
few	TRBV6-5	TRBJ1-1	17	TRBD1	TGTGCCAGCAGTTATGCTATTACGGGACAGGGATGGGATGAAGCTTTCTTT	CASSYAITGQGWDEAFF
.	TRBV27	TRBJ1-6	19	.	TGTGCCAGCAGTTCCTCCCTCGACGGGTCGAGCTCCTATAATTCACCCCTCCACTTT	CASSSSLDGSSSYNSPLHF
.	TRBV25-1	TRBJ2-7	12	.	TGTGCCAGCAGAGCGATCTCCCACGAGCAGTACTTC	CASRAISHEQYF
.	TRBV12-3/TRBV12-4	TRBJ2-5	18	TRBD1	TGTGCCAGCAGCTCCGGGACAGGGGGCGCAGGGTTTATCGAGACCCAGTACTTC	CASSSGTGGAGFIETQYF
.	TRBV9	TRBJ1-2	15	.	TGTGCCAGCAGCGCTTTCAGCAGGGGAAACTATGGCTACACCTTC	CASSAFSRGNYGYTF
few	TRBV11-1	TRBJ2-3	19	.	TGTGCCAGCAGCTTAGTAGGGGGGCCTAGACCAATAAGCACAGATACGCAGTATTTT	CASSLVGGPRPISTDTQYF
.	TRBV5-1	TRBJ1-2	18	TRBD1	TGCGCCAGCAGCCCCAATTTGGGGACAGGGAATCGGGACTATGGCTACACCTTC	CASSPNLGTGNRDYGYTF
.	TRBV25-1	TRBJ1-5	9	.	TGTGCCAGCAATCAGCCCCAGCATTTT	CASNQPQHF
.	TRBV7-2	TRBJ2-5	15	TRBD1	TGTGCCAGCAGCTCTGGACAGGTAGAGGGAGAGACCCAGTACTTC	CASSSGQVEGETQYF
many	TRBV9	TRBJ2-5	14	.	TGTGCCAGCAGCGTAGAGGTCCGGGGGGAGACCCAGTACTTC	CASSVEVRGETQYF
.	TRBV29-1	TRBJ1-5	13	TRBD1	TGCAGCGTTGGTCCAGGGGGGAATCAGCCCCAGCATTTT	CSVGPGGNQPQHF
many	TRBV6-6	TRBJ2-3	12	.	TGTGCCAGCAGTTCCCTCCCAGATACGCAGTATTTT	CASSSLPDTQYF